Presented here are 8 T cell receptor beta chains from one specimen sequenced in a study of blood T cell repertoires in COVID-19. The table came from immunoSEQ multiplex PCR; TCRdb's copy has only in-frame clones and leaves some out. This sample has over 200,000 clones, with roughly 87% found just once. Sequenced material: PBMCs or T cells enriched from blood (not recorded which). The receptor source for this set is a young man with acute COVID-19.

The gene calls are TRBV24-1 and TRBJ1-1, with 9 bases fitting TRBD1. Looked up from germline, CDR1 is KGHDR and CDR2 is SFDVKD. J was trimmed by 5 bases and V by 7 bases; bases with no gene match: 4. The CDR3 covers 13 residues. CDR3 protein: CATRQGAGTEAFF. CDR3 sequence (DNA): TGTGCCACCAGACAGGGGGCAGGAACTGAAGCTTTCTTT.

The CDR3 DNA reads as TGTGCCAGCAGTTCCCGTCAGGGAAAACCCTACGAGCAGTACTTC. Residues: CASSSRQGKPYEQYF. The chain links TRBV25-1 to TRBJ2-7, with a weak D call TRBD1 (5 bases). The ends were cut back, 5 bases at V and 2 bases at J, with 16 bases in the middle. Germline CDR1 MGHDK, CDR2 SYGVNS. CDR3 length: 15 residues.

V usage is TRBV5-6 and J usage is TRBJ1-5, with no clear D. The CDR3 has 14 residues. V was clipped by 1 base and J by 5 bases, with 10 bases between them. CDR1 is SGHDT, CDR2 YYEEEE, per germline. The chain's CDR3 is CASSLRGMHQPQHF. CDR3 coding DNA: TGTGCCAGCAGCTTGAGAGGGATGCATCAGCCCCAGCATTTT.

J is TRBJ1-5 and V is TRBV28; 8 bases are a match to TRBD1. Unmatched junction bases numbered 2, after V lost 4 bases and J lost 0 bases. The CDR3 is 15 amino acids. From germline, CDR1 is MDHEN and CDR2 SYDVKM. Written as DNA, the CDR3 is TGTGCCAGCAGTTGGGGGACAGGTAGCAATCAGCCCCAGCATTTT. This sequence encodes CASSWGTGSNQPQHF.

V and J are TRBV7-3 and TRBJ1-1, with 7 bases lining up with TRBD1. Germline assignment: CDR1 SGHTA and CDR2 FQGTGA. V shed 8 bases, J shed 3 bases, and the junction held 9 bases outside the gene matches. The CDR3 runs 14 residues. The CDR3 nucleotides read TGTGCCAGCCGACAGGGAGTTAAAGACACTGAAGCTTTCTTT. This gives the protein CASRQGVKDTEAFF.

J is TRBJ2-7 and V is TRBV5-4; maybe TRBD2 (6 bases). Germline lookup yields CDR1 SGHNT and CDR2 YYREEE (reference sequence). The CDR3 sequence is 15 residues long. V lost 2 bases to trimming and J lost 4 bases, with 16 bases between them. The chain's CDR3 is CASSFPGREEYEQYF. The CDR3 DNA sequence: TGTGCCAGCAGCTTCCCGGGTAGGGAGGAGTACGAGCAGTACTTC.

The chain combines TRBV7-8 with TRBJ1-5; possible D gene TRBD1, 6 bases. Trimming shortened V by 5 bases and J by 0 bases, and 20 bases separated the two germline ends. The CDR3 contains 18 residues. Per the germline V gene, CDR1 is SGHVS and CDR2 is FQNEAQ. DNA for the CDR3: TGTGCCAGCAGCCCCTCCCCCGGACAGCTTCATAGCAATCAGCCCCAGCATTTT. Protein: CASSPSPGQLHSNQPQHF. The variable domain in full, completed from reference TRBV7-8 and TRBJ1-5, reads GAGVSQSPRYKVAKRGQDVALRCDPISGHVSLFWYQQALGQGPEFLTYFQNEAQLDKSGLPSDRFFAERPEGSVSTLKIQRTQQEDSAVYLCASSPSPGQLHSNQPQHFGDGTRLSIL.

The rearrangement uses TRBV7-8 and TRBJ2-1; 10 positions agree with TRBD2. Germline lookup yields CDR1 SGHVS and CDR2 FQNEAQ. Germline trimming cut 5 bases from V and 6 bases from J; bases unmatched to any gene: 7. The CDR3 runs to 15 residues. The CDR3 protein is CASSPSGRAVNEQFF. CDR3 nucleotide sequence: TGTGCCAGCAGCCCGAGCGGGAGGGCCGTCAATGAGCAGTTCTTC.